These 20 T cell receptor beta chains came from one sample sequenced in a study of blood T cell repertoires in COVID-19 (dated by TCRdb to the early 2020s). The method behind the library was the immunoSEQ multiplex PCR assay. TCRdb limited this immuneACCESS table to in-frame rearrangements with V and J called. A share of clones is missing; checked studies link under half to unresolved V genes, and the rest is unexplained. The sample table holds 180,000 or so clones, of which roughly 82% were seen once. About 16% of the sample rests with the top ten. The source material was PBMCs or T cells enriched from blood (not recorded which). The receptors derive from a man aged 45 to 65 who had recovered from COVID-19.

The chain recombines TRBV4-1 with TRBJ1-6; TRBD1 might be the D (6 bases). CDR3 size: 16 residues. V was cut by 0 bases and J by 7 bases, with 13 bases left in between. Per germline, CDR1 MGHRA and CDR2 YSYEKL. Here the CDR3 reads CASSQDSDSTNSPLHF. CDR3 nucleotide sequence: TGCGCCAGCAGCCAAGATTCGGACAGCACAAATTCACCCCTCCACTTT.

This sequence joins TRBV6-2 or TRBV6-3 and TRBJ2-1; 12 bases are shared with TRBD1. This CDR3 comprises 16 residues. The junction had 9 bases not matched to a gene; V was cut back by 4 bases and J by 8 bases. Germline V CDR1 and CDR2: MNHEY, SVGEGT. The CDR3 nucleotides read TGTGCCAGCAGTTCTCCCCGGGACAGGGGGCGGGATGAGCAGTTCTTC. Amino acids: CASSSPRDRGRDEQFF.

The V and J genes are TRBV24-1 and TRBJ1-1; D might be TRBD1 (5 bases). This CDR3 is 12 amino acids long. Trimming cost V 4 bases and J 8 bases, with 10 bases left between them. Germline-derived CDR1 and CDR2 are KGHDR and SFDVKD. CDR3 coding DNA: TGTGCCACCAGTGACATGACAGCGGAAGCTTTCTTT. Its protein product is CATSDMTAEAFF.

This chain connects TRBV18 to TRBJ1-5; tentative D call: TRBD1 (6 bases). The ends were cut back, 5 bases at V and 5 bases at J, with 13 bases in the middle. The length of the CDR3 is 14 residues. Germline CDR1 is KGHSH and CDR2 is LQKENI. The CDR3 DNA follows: TGTGCCAGCTCAAACCAGGGGATGGATCAGCCCCAGCATTTT. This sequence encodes CASSNQGMDQPQHF.

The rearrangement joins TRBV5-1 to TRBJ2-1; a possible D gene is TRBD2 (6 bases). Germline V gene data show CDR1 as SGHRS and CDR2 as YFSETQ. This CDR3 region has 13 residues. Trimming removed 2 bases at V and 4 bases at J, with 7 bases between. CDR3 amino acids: CASSFREYNEQFF. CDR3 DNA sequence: TGCGCCAGCAGCTTCCGGGAGTACAATGAGCAGTTCTTC.

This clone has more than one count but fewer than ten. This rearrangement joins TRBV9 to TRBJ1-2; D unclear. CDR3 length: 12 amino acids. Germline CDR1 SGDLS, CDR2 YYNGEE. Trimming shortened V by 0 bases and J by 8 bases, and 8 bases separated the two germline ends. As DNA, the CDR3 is TGTGCCAGCAGCGTAGTTCAGGTCGGCTACACCTTC. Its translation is CASSVVQVGYTF.

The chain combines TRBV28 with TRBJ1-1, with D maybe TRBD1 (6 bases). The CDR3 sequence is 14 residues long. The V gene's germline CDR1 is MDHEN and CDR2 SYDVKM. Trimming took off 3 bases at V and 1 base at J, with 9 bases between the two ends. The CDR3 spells CASSFGQRNTEAFF. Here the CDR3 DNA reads TGTGCCAGCAGTTTCGGACAGAGGAACACTGAAGCTTTCTTT. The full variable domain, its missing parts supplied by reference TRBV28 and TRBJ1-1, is DVKVTQSSRYLVKRTGEKVFLECVQDMDHENMFWYRQDPGLGLRLIYFSYDVKMKEKGDIPEGYSVSREKKERFSLILESASTNQTSMYLCASSFGQRNTEAFFGQGTRLTVV.

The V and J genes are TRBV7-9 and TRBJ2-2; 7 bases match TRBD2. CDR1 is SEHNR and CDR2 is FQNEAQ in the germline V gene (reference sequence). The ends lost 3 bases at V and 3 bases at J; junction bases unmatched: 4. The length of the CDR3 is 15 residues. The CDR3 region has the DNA TGTGCCAGCAGCTTCCTGGGGGGGTACACCGGGGAGCTGTTTTTT. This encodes CASSFLGGYTGELFF.

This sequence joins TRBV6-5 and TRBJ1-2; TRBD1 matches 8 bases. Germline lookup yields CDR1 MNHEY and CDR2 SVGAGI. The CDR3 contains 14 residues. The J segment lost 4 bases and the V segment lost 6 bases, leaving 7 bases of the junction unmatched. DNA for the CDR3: TGTGCCAGCAGAAACAGGGGGAGCCTCTATGGCTACACCTTC. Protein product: CASRNRGSLYGYTF.

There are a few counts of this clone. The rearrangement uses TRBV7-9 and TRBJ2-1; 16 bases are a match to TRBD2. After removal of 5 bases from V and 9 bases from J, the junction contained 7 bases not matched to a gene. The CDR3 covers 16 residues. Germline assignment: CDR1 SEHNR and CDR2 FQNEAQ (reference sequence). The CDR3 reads CASSSTGTSGGVEQFF. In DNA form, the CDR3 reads TGTGCCAGCAGCAGTACCGGGACTAGCGGGGGGGTTGAGCAGTTCTTC.

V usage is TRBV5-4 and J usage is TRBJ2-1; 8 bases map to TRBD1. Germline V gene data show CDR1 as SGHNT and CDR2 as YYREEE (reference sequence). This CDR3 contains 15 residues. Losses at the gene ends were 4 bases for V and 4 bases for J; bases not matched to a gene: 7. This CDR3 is CASSAGQAPYNEQFF. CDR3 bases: TGTGCCAGCAGCGCGGGACAGGCGCCTTACAATGAGCAGTTCTTC.

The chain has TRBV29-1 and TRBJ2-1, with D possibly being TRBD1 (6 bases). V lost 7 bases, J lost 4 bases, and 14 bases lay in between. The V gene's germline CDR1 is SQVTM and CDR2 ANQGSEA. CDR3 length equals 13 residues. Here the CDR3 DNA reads TGCAGCGGGACAGAGATCTTGTACAATGAGCAGTTCTTC. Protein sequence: CSGTEILYNEQFF.

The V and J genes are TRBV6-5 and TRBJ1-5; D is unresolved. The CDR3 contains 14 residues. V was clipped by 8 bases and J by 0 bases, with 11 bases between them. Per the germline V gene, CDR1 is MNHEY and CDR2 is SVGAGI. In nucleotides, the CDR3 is TGTGCCAGCTGGCAAAAGTCTAGCAATCAGCCCCAGCATTTT. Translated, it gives CASWQKSSNQPQHF.

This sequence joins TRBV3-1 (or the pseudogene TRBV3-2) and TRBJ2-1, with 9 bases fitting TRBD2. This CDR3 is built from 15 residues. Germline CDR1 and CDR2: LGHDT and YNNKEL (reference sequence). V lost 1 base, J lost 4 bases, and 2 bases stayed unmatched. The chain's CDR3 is CASSQVAGGYNEQFF. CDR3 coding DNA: TGTGCCAGCAGCCAAGTCGCGGGGGGGTACAATGAGCAGTTCTTC.

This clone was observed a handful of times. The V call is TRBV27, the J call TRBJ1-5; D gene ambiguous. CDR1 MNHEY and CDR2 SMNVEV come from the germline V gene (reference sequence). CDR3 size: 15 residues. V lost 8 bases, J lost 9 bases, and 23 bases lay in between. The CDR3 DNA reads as TGTGCCAGCGGAAGCGGGCAGGATCTACGTAGGCCCCAGCATTTT. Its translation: CASGSGQDLRRPQHF.

This chain's CDR3 is CASSLWGGGYSTEAFF. The DNA for the CDR3 is TGTGCCAGCAGCTTATGGGGCGGGGGATACAGCACTGAAGCTTTCTTT. The chain uses TRBV7-3 and TRBJ1-1; possibly TRBD1 for D (5 bases). This CDR3 has 16 amino acids. The V end lost 2 bases, the J end lost 4 bases, and 17 bases lay between the germline ends. Germline V gene lookup returns CDR1 SGHTA and CDR2 FQGTGA. The whole variable domain, remainder taken from reference TRBV7-3 and TRBJ1-1, is GAGVSQTPSNKVTEKGKYVELRCDPISGHTALYWYRQSLGQGPEFLIYFQGTGAADDSGLPNDRFFAVRPEGSVSTLKIQRTERGDSAVYLCASSLWGGGYSTEAFFGQGTRLTVV.

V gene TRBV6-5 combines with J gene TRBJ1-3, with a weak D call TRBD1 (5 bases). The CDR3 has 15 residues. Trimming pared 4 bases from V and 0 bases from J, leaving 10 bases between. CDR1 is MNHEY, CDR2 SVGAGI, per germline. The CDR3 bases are TGTGCCAGCAGTTCTCAGGGCCTCTCTGGAAACACCATATATTTT. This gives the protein CASSSQGLSGNTIYF.

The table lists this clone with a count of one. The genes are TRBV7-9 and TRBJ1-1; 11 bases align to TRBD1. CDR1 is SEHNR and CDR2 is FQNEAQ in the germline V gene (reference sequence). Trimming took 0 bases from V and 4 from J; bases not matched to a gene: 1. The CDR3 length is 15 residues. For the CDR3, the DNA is TGTGCCAGCAGCTTAGCGGGGACAGGGGGCACTGAAGCTTTCTTT. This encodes CASSLAGTGGTEAFF.

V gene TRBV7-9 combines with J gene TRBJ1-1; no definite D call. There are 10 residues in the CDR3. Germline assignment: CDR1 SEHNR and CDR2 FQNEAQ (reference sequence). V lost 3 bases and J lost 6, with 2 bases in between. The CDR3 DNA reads TGTGCCAGCAGCTTCTCTGAAGCTTTCTTT. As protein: CASSFSEAFF.

Written as DNA, the CDR3 is TGTGCCAGCAGCTTAGGGGGGTCGGGACTTAACAATGAGCAGTTCTTC. Translation: CASSLGGSGLNNEQFF. The chain uses TRBV7-6 and TRBJ2-1; maybe TRBD2 (6 bases). Per germline, CDR1 SGHVS and CDR2 FNYEAQ. Trimming took 1 base from V and 5 from J, leaving 15 bases between them. The CDR3 is made up of 16 amino acids. Full variable domain (outside the CDR3, taken from reference TRBV7-6 and TRBJ2-1): GAGVSQSPRYKVTKRGQDVALRCDPISGHVSLYWYRQALGQGPEFLTYFNYEAQQDKSGLPNDRFSAERPEGSISTLTIQRTEQRDSAMYRCASSLGGSGLNNEQFFGPGTRLTVL.